The next 18 T cell receptor beta chains were all read from a single sample in a study of response to subunit inactivated influenza vaccine. A single record per CDR3 protein comes from TCRdb applying MiXCR to the RT-PCR reads. Among hundreds of thousands of distinct CDR3 sequences listed, approximately 11% were seen once. The same specimen was also included in a second study, on T cells expressing NK-cell markers. As reported in that work: 5'RACE template switching with UMIs produced the TCR beta cDNA.

The sequencing used PBMCs from blood, collected on the day of vaccination. Source of these receptors: a man aged 50-59 years who received an inactivated influenza vaccine.

The chain couples TRBV23-1 to TRBJ1-5; D possibly corresponds to TRBD1 (5 bases). TRBV23-1 is recorded as an ORF, its role being uncertain. The CDR3 sequence is 15 residues long. Between the trimmed V and J ends, which lost 7 bases and 1 base, there was a span of 14 bases. CDR3 amino acids: CASNRTSLSNQPQHF. The CDR3 DNA is TGCGCCAGCAATCGGACATCATTGAGCAATCAGCCCCAGCATTTT.

This clonotype was counted between two and nine times. The chain links TRBV3-1 to TRBJ1-1; possible D gene TRBD1, 6 bases. Deletions cut 4 bases from V and 9 bases from J, with 18 bases between. The CDR3 covers 14 residues. In germline, CDR1 is LGHDT, CDR2 YNNKEL (reference sequence). Written as DNA, the CDR3 is TGTGCCAGCAGCCCTGGCGGGGGGCCCGCAAAAGCTTTCTTT. This sequence encodes CASSPGGGPAKAFF.

This chain links TRBV20-1 with TRBJ2-7; 8 nucleotides match TRBD2. The CDR3 loop spans 12 amino acids. V was pared by 8 bases and J by 7 bases, with 10 bases of the junction left unmatched. Germline V gene lookup returns CDR1 DFQATT and CDR2 SNEGSKA (reference sequence). CDR3 region: CSILAGPPEQYF. The DNA for the CDR3 is TGCAGTATCCTAGCGGGCCCCCCAGAGCAGTACTTC.

This clonotype appeared a few times. The V and J genes are TRBV6-5 and TRBJ2-5, with 7 bases aligning to TRBD2. The CDR3 runs 14 residues. The germline gives CDR1 MNHEY, CDR2 SVGAGI. With 6 bases clipped from V and 5 bases from J, the junction kept 9 bases outside the gene matches. CDR3 nucleotides: TGTGCCAGCAGGACTCCGAGCGGGGTGGAGACCCAGTACTTC. Protein: CASRTPSGVETQYF.

This clonotype appeared a few times. A much larger clone lies one base from this, so it may be a read error. The V and J genes are TRBV12-3 or TRBV12-4 and TRBJ2-3; D gene unclear. V lost 2 bases and J 5 bases, leaving 5 bases between the germline ends. The length of the CDR3 is 12 residues. The CDR3 protein is CASSLMEDTQYF. In nucleotides, the CDR3 is TGTGCCAGCAGTTTAATGGAAGATACGCAGTATTTT.

This clonotype was counted a few times. The chain carries TRBV29-1 and TRBJ2-3, with D perhaps matching TRBD1 or TRBD2 (5 bases each). Trimming shortened V by 5 bases and J by 5 bases, and 14 bases separated the two germline ends. The CDR3 is made up of 13 amino acids. Germline CDR1 is SQVTM and CDR2 is ANQGSEA. CDR3 region: CSVPRDAVDTQYF. In DNA form, the CDR3 reads TGCAGCGTTCCTAGGGACGCTGTAGATACGCAGTATTTT.

Written as DNA, the CDR3 is TGCAGCGTCCAAGACCCGGACAGGGGGGGTGAGACCCAGTACTTC. This sequence encodes CSVQDPDRGGETQYF. The chain links TRBV29-1 to TRBJ2-5; 10 nucleotides match TRBD1. This CDR3 has 15 residues. Germline trimming cut 6 bases from V and 5 bases from J; bases unmatched to any gene: 12. Germline values: CDR1 SQVTM, CDR2 ANQGSEA.

CDR3 sequence reads: CASSPPLAGGQYNEQFF. Written as DNA, the CDR3 is TGTGCCAGCAGTCCCCCTTTAGCGGGGGGGCAGTACAATGAGCAGTTCTTC. The rearrangement joins TRBV6-1 to TRBJ2-1, with TRBD2 matching over 11 bases. This CDR3 has 17 amino acids. Trimming at V came to 5 bases and at J to 4 bases, leaving 10 bases not matched to a gene. From germline, CDR1 is MNHNS and CDR2 SASEGT.

The chain employs TRBV20-1 and TRBJ1-2, with TRBD1 identical over 7 bases. CDR3 length equals 15 residues. With 0 bases clipped from V and 3 bases from J, the junction kept 7 bases outside the gene matches. The germline CDR1 and CDR2 sequences are DFQATT and SNEGSKA (reference sequence). DNA of the CDR3: TGCAGTGCTAGAGACGCGGGACAGACTCACTATGGCTACACCTTC. Amino acid sequence: CSARDAGQTHYGYTF.

The sample holds a few counts of this clonotype. The V call is TRBV12-3 or TRBV12-4, the J call TRBJ1-1, with unresolved D. The CDR3 covers 14 residues. Trimming left V 1 base short and J 0 bases short, with 6 bases between. The CDR3 DNA sequence: TGTGCCAGCAGTTTAGGGGCCATGAACACTGAAGCTTTCTTT. It specifies CASSLGAMNTEAFF.

V gene TRBV13 combines with J gene TRBJ2-3, with 10 bases that match TRBD2. J gave up 7 bases and V 1 base, and 8 bases lay outside the gene matches. There are 16 residues in the CDR3. The germline gives CDR1 PRHDT, CDR2 FYEKMQ (reference sequence). Written as DNA, the CDR3 is TGTGCCAGCAGCTTAGTTGCTGGACTAGCGGCAAATACGCAGTATTTT. It is translated as CASSLVAGLAANTQYF.

The chain employs TRBV4-2 and TRBJ2-3; possibly TRBD2 for D (5 bases). Trimming took 1 base from V and 1 from J, leaving 9 bases between them. CDR1 is LGHNA and CDR2 is YNFKEQ in the germline V gene. The CDR3 is 15 residues long. The CDR3 sequence: CASSQVFSGTDTQYF. The CDR3 DNA reads as TGTGCCAGCAGCCAAGTATTTAGCGGCACAGATACGCAGTATTTT.

The J gene is TRBJ2-7, the V gene TRBV20-1; 10 nucleotides align to TRBD2. The CDR3 spans 16 residues. Trimming took 5 bases from V and 2 from J; bases not matched to a gene: 12. Germline V CDR1 and CDR2: DFQATT, SNEGSKA (reference sequence). CDR3 region: CSAPPGERGGTYEQYF. The CDR3, as DNA: TGCAGTGCTCCCCCTGGGGAGCGGGGGGGCACCTACGAGCAGTACTTC.

This clonotype was counted at least ten times. J is TRBJ2-3 and V is TRBV7-2, with D possibly TRBD2 on 5 matching bases. Trimming stripped 0 bases from V and 5 bases from J, with 6 bases between. Germline CDR1 reads SGHTA; CDR2 reads FQGNSA. CDR3 length: 13 residues. The CDR3 sequence is CASSLAAGDTQYF. Written as DNA, the CDR3 is TGTGCCAGCAGCTTAGCTGCGGGAGATACGCAGTATTTT.

This clonotype was observed a few times. CDR3 loop: CASSRTGLSTGELFF. CDR3 bases: TGTGCCAGCAGTAGAACAGGGTTGAGCACCGGGGAGCTGTTTTTT. The chain couples TRBV27 to TRBJ2-2; D possibly corresponds to TRBD1 (6 bases). V was trimmed by 5 bases and J by 4 bases, leaving 14 bases between them. Germline loops: CDR1 MNHEY, CDR2 SMNVEV (reference sequence). The CDR3 has 15 amino acids.

The chain employs TRBV3-1 and TRBJ1-2, with 7 bases that match TRBD1. Germline CDR1 and CDR2: LGHDT and YNNKEL (reference sequence). Trimming at V came to 0 bases and at J to 3 bases, leaving 7 bases not matched to a gene. The CDR3 contains 16 residues. CDR3 DNA: TGTGCCAGCAGCCAAGACCCCGACAGGGCCCACTATGGCTACACCTTC. This translates into CASSQDPDRAHYGYTF.

This clonotype was seen repeatedly, ten times or more. A junction boundary mismatches the germline segment, possibly from a read error. The rearrangement uses TRBV7-2 and TRBJ2-7; D perhaps matches TRBD1 (5 bases). Germline CDR1 is SGHTA and CDR2 is FQGNSA. This CDR3 comprises 13 residues. CDR3 residues: CASSLGVGYEQYF. The CDR3 DNA reads TGTGCCAGCAGTTTAGGGGTAGGGTACGAGCAGTACTTC.

J is TRBJ2-4 and V is TRBV20-1, with 11 bases identical to TRBD1. The J segment lost 7 bases and the V segment lost 6 bases, leaving 11 bases of the junction unmatched. The germline V gene has CDR1 DFQATT and CDR2 SNEGSKA (reference sequence). There are 15 residues in the CDR3. The CDR3: CSATRRGQGANIQYF. The CDR3 DNA sequence: TGCAGTGCCACCCGAAGAGGACAGGGGGCTAACATTCAGTACTTC.